This T cell receptor (beta chain) comes out of a study of shared clonotypes between healthy human individuals. Study at large: Two women and a few men aged 18 to 49 made up the donors.

Assay used: immunoSEQ multiplex PCR; TCRdb lists only in-frame clones, some missing. The data show under 1,900,000 clones, with less than 99% seen just once and approximately 0.38% held by the top ten. This clone was seen just once. V was cut by 2 bases and J by 1 base, with 14 bases left in between. This CDR3 has 16 residues. Germline assignment: CDR1 KGHSH and CDR2 LQKENI. This sequence joins TRBV18 and TRBJ1-1; D may be TRBD1 (5 bases). This receptor was identified in a young man in good health. Source material: naive CD4+ T cells sorted from blood. The subset: CD45RA+ positively selected. The CDR3 DNA is TGTGCCAGCTCACCAATAGCGCAGGGTGAGAACACTGAAGCTTTCTTT. It specifies CASSPIAQGENTEAFF.